The following is a T cell receptor beta chain sequence with its context. Its antigen is as yet unknown. Libraries of TRB cDNA were made by 5' RACE and carried UMIs. TCRdb processed the 5' RACE reads again and assigns one entry to each CDR3 protein, with no DNA. The repertoire table contains about 98,000 distinct CDR3 sequences. These data come from a study of CXCR3-negative and CXCR3-positive naive CD8 T cells. Study-wide results and caveats: Much lower diversity was found in memory CD8+ cells, while both naive subsets had comparably high diversity. The study found more hydrophobic TRB CDR3s in CXCR3-positive naive cells than in CXCR3-negative naive cells.

The CDR3 covers 13 residues. Germline V gives CDR1 SGDLS, CDR2 YYNGEE. Researchers sorted some 270,000 cells of each CD8+ T cell subset in triplicate. By phenotype, naive CD8+ T cells were CD45RO-CCR7+CD27+CD95-. This rearrangement joins TRBV9 to TRBJ1-4; the TCRdb D gene call, TRBD1, has no DNA to confirm it. Specimen: naive CXCR3+ CD8+ T cells from blood. Subset described: CD45RO-CCR7+CD27+CD95- naive CD8+ T cells expressing CXCR3 (TNR3+). This clonotype was obtained from a human donor in good health. Some clones in this sample may be carry-over from other donors' samples. CDR3 loop: CASSRQGNEKLFF.